This T cell receptor (beta chain) stems from a study of cytomegalovirus exposure and HLA in healthy donors. The count of this clone is one. No antigen is known for it. The CDR3 has 14 residues. CDR1 WNHNN and CDR2 SYGVQD come from the germline V gene (reference sequence). V was pared by 8 bases and J by 5 bases, with 12 bases of the junction left unmatched. Primers included in the PCR were 60 Vbeta and 13 Jbeta primers. Repertoires were generated with immunoSEQ multiplex PCR, while TCRdb's copy carries only in-frame clones and drops some. The table includes about 94,000 clones, around 76% detected once. Study results and caveats: The authors assumed roughly uniform sequencing depth across donors for presence/absence analyses. Most TCR beta V segments were productive about 87% or about 30% of the time in an earlier analysis.

The chain is built from TRBV10-1 and TRBJ2-7; 7 bases fit TRBD1. What was sequenced was PBMCs. The TCR comes from a man aged 40-49 years in good health and CMV-seropositive. The CDR3 sequence is CASSKGAGFDEQYF. Here the CDR3 DNA reads TGCGCCAGCTCTAAGGGGGCAGGGTTCGACGAGCAGTACTTC.